This T cell receptor beta chain stems from a study of cytomegalovirus exposure and HLA in healthy donors. In its sample, this clone was seen once. The PCR used 60 Vbeta and 13 Jbeta primers. Assay used: immunoSEQ multiplex PCR; TCRdb lists only in-frame clones, some missing. In the table there are about 120,000 clones, less than 90% of which are singletons. The sample was PBMCs. This clonotype was sampled from a man aged 50 to 59 in good health and CMV-seronegative.

The CDR3 DNA reads TGTGCCAGCAGTTTAGGGGGACTTAATGAAAAACTGTTTTTT. Translating it yields CASSLGGLNEKLFF. The chain links TRBV28 to TRBJ1-4; possibly TRBD1 for D (5 bases). Germline assignment: CDR1 MDHEN and CDR2 SYDVKM. This CDR3 has 14 amino acids. V was shortened by 2 bases and J by 4 bases, with 8 bases between the two germline ends. Together with reference TRBV28 and TRBJ1-4, the CDR3 gives the full variable domain: DVKVTQSSRYLVKRTGEKVFLECVQDMDHENMFWYRQDPGLGLRLIYFSYDVKMKEKGDIPEGYSVSREKKERFSLILESASTNQTSMYLCASSLGGLNEKLFFGSGTQLSVL.